This T cell receptor (beta chain) was identified in a study of cytomegalovirus exposure and HLA in healthy donors. PCR was performed using 60 Vbeta and 13 Jbeta primers. Here immunoSEQ multiplex PCR was the method, and the copy in TCRdb shows in-frame clones only, minus some. The table has 120,000 to 150,000 clones, 73% seen once. V gave up 8 bases and J gave up 2 bases; unmatched junction bases: 16. Germline values: CDR1 SNHLY, CDR2 FYNNEI. The CDR3 loop spans 17 amino acids. The chain uses TRBV2 and TRBJ2-3; 7 bases are shared with TRBD2. This clonotype was sampled from a woman aged 35 to 49 in good health and CMV-seronegative. The specimen was PBMCs. The CDR3 bases are TGTGCCAGCCTTACGAGAATGGAGCGGGACTACACAGATACGCAGTATTTT. Its translation is CASLTRMERDYTDTQYF.